The source of this TCR beta chain is a study of T cell responses to AZD1222 COVID-19 vaccine. In the study overall: Second-dose groups at about 4 or about 12 weeks were pooled.

The CDR3 runs to 13 residues. Deletions cut 3 bases from V and 4 bases from J, with 9 bases between. Study outcomes and limitations: Donors were largely white British and mainly female; clonal diversity was possibly underestimated. Baseline serostatus was positive in only a handful of AZD1222 recipients.

Using immunoSEQ multiplex PCR, the repertoire was profiled, and TCRdb retains in-frame clones only, with some absent. This table holds 150,000 or so clones, roughly nine tenths found once. To note about this clone: Its antigen is not identified.

The gene calls are TRBV12-3 or TRBV12-4 and TRBJ1-2, with D hard to call. The sequencing here drew on peripheral blood, taken on day 0 of AZD1222 vaccination. The TCR sequence derives from an adult in good health. The CDR3 sequence: CASSFRRFYGYTF. The DNA for the CDR3 is TGTGCCAGCAGTTTTCGGAGATTCTATGGCTACACCTTC.